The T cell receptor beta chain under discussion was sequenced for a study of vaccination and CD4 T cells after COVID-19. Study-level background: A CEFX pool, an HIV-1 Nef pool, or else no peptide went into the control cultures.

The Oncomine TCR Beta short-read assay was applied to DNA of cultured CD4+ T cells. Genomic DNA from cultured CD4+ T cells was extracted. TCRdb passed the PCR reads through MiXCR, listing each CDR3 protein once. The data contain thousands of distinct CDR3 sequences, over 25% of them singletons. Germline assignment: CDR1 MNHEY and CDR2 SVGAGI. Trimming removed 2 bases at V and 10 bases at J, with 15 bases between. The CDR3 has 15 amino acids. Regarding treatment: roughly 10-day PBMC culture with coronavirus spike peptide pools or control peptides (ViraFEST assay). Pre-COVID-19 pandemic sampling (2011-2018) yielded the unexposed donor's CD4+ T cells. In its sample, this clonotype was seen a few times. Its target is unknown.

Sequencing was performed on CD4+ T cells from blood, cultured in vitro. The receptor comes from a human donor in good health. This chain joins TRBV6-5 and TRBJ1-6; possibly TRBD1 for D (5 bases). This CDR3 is CASSYVRDGDSPLHF. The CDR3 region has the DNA TGTGCCAGCAGTTACGTCAGGGACGGCGACTCACCCCTCCACTTT.